Sequencing of this T cell receptor beta chain was carried out in a study of cytomegalovirus exposure and HLA in healthy donors. Study observations and caveats: The study assumed roughly uniform donor sequencing depth for presence/absence analyses. According to a later analysis, most TCR beta chains associated with CMV appeared HLA-restricted. A later analysis reportedly found that, within productive TCRs, an Asian-associated ancestry cluster had fewer N-insertions than the mean observed across the approximately 700 donors.

Vbeta (60) and Jbeta (13) primers were used in the PCR. Per the study methods: There were tens of millions of unique TCR beta chains by a later count, and 10 million to 12 million of them were shared. Libraries were prepared by immunoSEQ multiplex PCR; TCRdb keeps only in-frame clonotypes and omits some of them. That table is the source of V, J and clone size, and D and trimming were worked out from the DNA. The sample lists hundreds of thousands of clones; about 75% were seen once. For this clone: What it binds is unknown.

The CDR3 contains 17 residues. Germline CDR1 SEHNR, CDR2 FQNEAQ (reference sequence). The ends were cut back, 4 bases at V and 7 bases at J, with 23 bases in the middle. The sequence came from a female donor in good health and CMV-seronegative. The specimen sequenced was PBMCs. The V and J genes are TRBV7-9 and TRBJ2-1, with D tentatively TRBD2 (5 bases). The CDR3 loop reads CASSSLASGIAANEQFF. The CDR3 region has the DNA TGTGCCAGCAGCTCGCTAGCCTCGGGAATCGCCGCGAATGAGCAGTTCTTC.